One and the same sample provided the 21 T cell receptor beta chains below, sequenced in a study of control samples from healthy donors and cancer patients. The method was immunoSEQ multiplex PCR; TCRdb's version includes in-frame clones alone and lacks a portion of them. The table lists 390,000 or so clones, around 90% of them singletons, with roughly 6.4% in the top ten. The source material was PBMCs. These receptors all come from a man between 35 and 55 years old with head and neck cancer.

This clone was observed once. V and J are TRBV18 and TRBJ2-1, with 10 bases aligning to TRBD2. The germline V gene encodes CDR1 KGHSH and CDR2 LQKENI. The CDR3 loop spans 15 amino acids. V lost 3 bases to trimming and J lost 5 bases; unmatched junction nucleotides: 4. The CDR3 bases are TGTGCCAGCTCACCGGGGACTAGCGAACACAATGAGCAGTTCTTC. Its translation is CASSPGTSEHNEQFF.

The genes are TRBV5-1 and TRBJ2-7, with a weak D call TRBD1 (5 bases). The germline V gene encodes CDR1 SGHRS and CDR2 YFSETQ. V was shortened by 0 bases and J by 6 bases, with 10 bases between the two germline ends. This CDR3 comprises 13 residues. CDR3 sequence reads: CASSLAIGVEQYF. The CDR3 nucleotides are TGCGCCAGCAGCTTGGCGATAGGGGTCGAGCAGTACTTC.

The V gene is TRBV7-3, the J gene TRBJ2-3, with D uncertain. The CDR3 runs to 12 residues. V lost 4 bases and J 6 bases, leaving 8 bases between the germline ends. Germline V gene sequence: CDR1 SGHTA, CDR2 FQGTGA. In nucleotides, the CDR3 is TGTGCCAGCAGCTCCCATACCGATACGCAGTATTTT. Translated, it gives CASSSHTDTQYF.

The chain employs TRBV3-1 (or the pseudogene TRBV3-2) and TRBJ1-1, with D hard to call. V was pared by 3 bases and J by 1 base, with 9 bases between. The germline V gene encodes CDR1 LGHDT and CDR2 YNNKEL (reference sequence). CDR3 length: 14 residues. In DNA, the CDR3 is TGTGCCAGCAGCCACCCTCGGGGGAACACTGAAGCTTTCTTT. This sequence encodes CASSHPRGNTEAFF.

The V gene is TRBV7-2, the J gene TRBJ1-2, with D possibly being TRBD1 (6 bases). CDR1 is SGHTA and CDR2 is FQGNSA in the germline V gene. V was cut by 1 base and J by 7 bases, with 16 bases left in between. The CDR3 is 15 residues long. CDR3 nucleotide sequence: TGTGCCAGCAGCTTAGGACAGGAACTATCTAGTGGCTACACCTTC. Encoded protein: CASSLGQELSSGYTF.

This clone was counted a single time. The chain carries TRBV7-9 and TRBJ2-3, with 8 bases lining up with TRBD2. The CDR3 length is 16 residues. Germline V gives CDR1 SEHNR, CDR2 FQNEAQ (reference sequence). V shed 0 bases and J 0 bases; nucleotides not matched to a gene: 2. CDR3 DNA sequence: TGTGCCAGCAGCTTAGCACTAGCGGCTAGCACAGATACGCAGTATTTT. Encoded protein: CASSLALAASTDTQYF.

The genes are TRBV28 and TRBJ2-7; TRBD2 matches at 9 bases. Germline V gene sequence: CDR1 MDHEN, CDR2 SYDVKM. There are 17 residues in the CDR3. Trimming cost V 3 bases and J 2 bases; bases outside gene matches: 11. The CDR3 protein is CASSFVLAGFTPYEQYF. As DNA, the CDR3 is TGTGCCAGCAGTTTTGTACTAGCGGGTTTTACACCCTACGAGCAGTACTTC.

The count of this clone is one. This chain's CDR3 is CASKPRLNTEAFF. CDR3 nucleotides: TGTGCCAGCAAGCCCAGGCTGAACACTGAAGCTTTCTTT. The J gene is TRBJ1-1, the V gene TRBV27; D not resolved. V lost 7 bases, J lost 0 bases, and 9 bases lay in between. The CDR3 contains 13 residues. CDR1 MNHEY and CDR2 SMNVEV come from the germline V gene (reference sequence).

The table lists this clone with a count of one. The chain has TRBV6-5 and TRBJ1-5, with a possible D match to TRBD1 (6 bases). With 6 bases removed from V and 0 bases from J, the gap between germline ends came to 12 bases. CDR1 and CDR2 (germline): MNHEY, SVGAGI. The CDR3 loop spans 15 amino acids. CDR3 sequence: CASRVGGLSNQPQHF. CDR3 sequence (DNA): TGTGCCAGCAGGGTCGGGGGGCTTAGCAATCAGCCCCAGCATTTT.

The chain combines TRBV11-3 with TRBJ2-5; D call uncertain. CDR3 length: 13 amino acids. Germline CDR1 reads SGHNT; CDR2 reads YENEEA. Deletions cut 2 bases from V and 7 bases from J, with 11 bases between. DNA of the CDR3: TGTGCCAGCAGCTTATCCCCTGGGATGACCCAGTACTTC. Its protein product is CASSLSPGMTQYF.

This clone was recorded a few times. The chain recombines TRBV6-2 or TRBV6-3 with TRBJ1-1; the match to TRBD1 covers 11 bases. The trim removed 5 bases at V and 5 bases at J, leaving 4 bases unmatched. The CDR3 extends over 14 amino acids. Germline V gives CDR1 MNHEY, CDR2 SVGEGT. The chain's CDR3 is CASSQGQGATEAFF. The CDR3 nucleotides are TGTGCCAGCAGTCAAGGACAGGGGGCTACTGAAGCTTTCTTT.

The chain employs TRBV7-3 and TRBJ2-3; TRBD2 matches at 9 bases. The V and J ends lost 3 bases and 0 bases, in that order; junction bases with no gene match: 4. Per germline, CDR1 SGHTA and CDR2 FQGTGA. The CDR3 contains 16 residues. CDR3 in DNA: TGTGCCAGCAGCTTGGGACTAGCTTCTAGCACAGATACGCAGTATTTT. It translates to CASSLGLASSTDTQYF.

This clone is a singleton in its sample. The chain uses TRBV6-5 and TRBJ1-5, with D maybe TRBD1 (5 bases). V shed 2 bases and J shed 10 bases, with 9 bases lying between them. Germline assignment: CDR1 MNHEY and CDR2 SVGAGI. The length of the CDR3 is 12 residues. The CDR3 protein is CASSYGTGPQHF. The CDR3, as DNA: TGTGCCAGCAGTTACGGGACGGGACCCCAGCATTTT.

The chain employs TRBV7-2 and TRBJ1-1, with D possibly matching TRBD1 (5 bases). Trimming removed 0 bases at V and 4 bases at J, with 12 bases between. Germline V lookup: CDR1 SGHTA, CDR2 FQGNSA. The CDR3 spans 15 residues. CDR3 bases: TGTGCCAGCAGCTTAGCGGCAGGGATACGCACTGAAGCTTTCTTT. Translating gives CASSLAAGIRTEAFF.

The rearrangement joins TRBV19 to TRBJ2-7; 8 positions match TRBD1. Germline-derived CDR1 and CDR2 are LNHDA and SQIVND (reference sequence). V was clipped by 4 bases and J by 5 bases; unmatched bases: 10. This CDR3 contains 15 residues. CDR3 loop: CASSTVGQGAHEQYF. Written as DNA, the CDR3 is TGTGCCAGTAGTACCGTTGGACAGGGCGCGCACGAGCAGTACTTC. The full variable domain, in which reference TRBV19 and TRBJ2-7 provide the parts outside the CDR3, is DGGITQSPKYLFRKEGQNVTLSCEQNLNHDAMYWYRQDPGQGLRLIYYSQIVNDFQKGDIAEGYSVSREKKESFPLTVTSAQKNPTAFYLCASSTVGQGAHEQYFGPGTRLTVT.

A single count supports this clone. The J gene is TRBJ2-1, the V gene TRBV4-1, with TRBD2 identical over 8 bases. CDR3 length: 15 amino acids. Germline CDR1 and CDR2: MGHRA and YSYEKL. V lost 0 bases to trimming and J lost 4 bases; unmatched junction nucleotides: 2. The CDR3 loop is CASSQEPSGYNEQFF. The DNA of the CDR3 is TGCGCCAGCAGCCAAGAGCCTAGCGGGTACAATGAGCAGTTCTTC.

The CDR3 here is CASGLDSYTGELFF. The DNA for the CDR3 is TGTGCCAGCGGGCTGGACAGCTACACCGGGGAGCTGTTTTTT. The rearrangement uses TRBV5-4 and TRBJ2-2, with D possibly being TRBD1 (6 bases). The germline CDR1 and CDR2 sequences are SGHNT and YYREEE (reference sequence). The CDR3 sequence is 14 residues long. Trimming stripped 7 bases from V and 3 bases from J, with 13 bases between.

The sample holds a few counts of this clone. This chain uses TRBV30 with TRBJ1-4; 10 bases are a match to TRBD1. This CDR3 has 13 amino acids. Unmatched junction bases numbered 7, after V lost 7 bases and J lost 8 bases. Germline V gene data show CDR1 as GTSNPN and CDR2 as SVGIG (reference sequence). CDR3 protein: CAFGDRGGEKLFF. DNA for the CDR3: TGTGCCTTCGGGGACAGGGGAGGGGAAAAACTGTTTTTT.

The chain employs TRBV6-5 and TRBJ2-7, with TRBD2 matching 11 bases. The length of the CDR3 is 15 residues. Germline assignment: CDR1 MNHEY and CDR2 SVGAGI. J gave up 3 bases and V 7 bases, and 8 bases lay outside the gene matches. CDR3 coding DNA: TGTGCCAGCACTGTCGGGACTAGCGGACGCTACGAGCAGTACTTC. Translated: CASTVGTSGRYEQYF.

The rearrangement joins TRBV10-1 to TRBJ2-4, with no clear D. Germline V gene data show CDR1 as WNHNN and CDR2 as SYGVQD (reference sequence). The germline V and J ends were trimmed by 8 bases and 2 bases, with 7 bases remaining between them. This CDR3 contains 12 residues. CDR3 sequence: CASYWPKNIQYF. The DNA for the CDR3 is TGCGCCAGCTATTGGCCCAAAAACATTCAGTACTTC.

This clone was seen just once. The chain is built from TRBV19 and TRBJ2-3; 9 bases fit TRBD1. CDR3 size: 15 residues. Germline V gene sequence: CDR1 LNHDA, CDR2 SQIVND (reference sequence). Trimming cost V 7 bases and J 2 bases; bases outside gene matches: 7. The CDR3 loop is CASNIGTGYTDTQYF. In DNA, the CDR3 is TGTGCCAGTAATATCGGGACAGGGTACACAGATACGCAGTATTTT.